The clone carrying this T cell receptor (beta chain) was found a few times. Trimming took 8 bases from V and 5 from J, leaving 15 bases between them. Germline V gene lookup returns CDR1 MDHEN and CDR2 SYDVKM. The CDR3 is made up of 13 amino acids. Time point specified: blood at routine non-recurrence follow-up after resection. Unsorted whole RNA of tumor, nontumor lung or frozen PBMC was sequenced. Every TCR cDNA molecule bore a unique molecular identifier. TCRdb reanalysed the 5' RACE reads using MiXCR and keeps one entry per CDR3 protein. The data contain around 110,000 distinct CDR3 sequences, approximately 12% of them singletons. These data come from a study of spatial heterogeneity in lung cancer. Across the whole study: Mean representation of each unique TCR and UMI combination in the raw reads exceeded nine occurrences.

The J gene is TRBJ2-5, the V gene TRBV28; the D is unclear. The source material was PBMCs, sampled at follow-up. The clonotype was recovered from a male donor with early-stage non-small cell lung cancer. The CDR3 nucleotides read TGTGCCAGCTACGCCCGAGTACAGGAGACCCAGTACTTC. Its protein is CASYARVQETQYF.